Listed below are T cell receptor beta chains from one sample, sequenced in a study of cytomegalovirus exposure and HLA in healthy donors. TCRdb's copy holds only in-frame clones and misses some; the assay was immunoSEQ multiplex PCR. This sample has 220,000 or so clones, with roughly 80% found just once. Input material: PBMCs. The receptors come from a male donor in good health and CMV-seronegative. Each CDR3 is given without its conserved first and last residue. Fields, in order: J gene, V gene, CDR3 protein.

>TRBJ2-2|TRBV7-9
ASSPPGLAATGELF
>TRBJ2-2|TRBV4-2
ASSLGQNTGELF
>TRBJ2-1|TRBV5-6
ASSQGTGSSEQF
>TRBJ2-2|TRBV2
ASTYPGGTGELF
>TRBJ1-1|TRBV25-1
ASSDGARYNTEAF
>TRBJ1-5|TRBV7-2
ASSSSGERQPQH
>TRBJ1-2|TRBV19
ASTSGQGGVHGYT
>TRBJ1-1|TRBV5-4
ASSPFMANTEAF
>TRBJ1-6|TRBV25-1
ASSGHPNSPLH
>TRBJ2-4|TRBV19
ASSIGGTGKVQRGAKNIQY
>TRBJ2-5|TRBV19
ASSPTRFGGGFFETQY
>TRBJ1-2|TRBV11-2
ASSFTGEGYT
>TRBJ1-4|TRBV7-6
ASSFLMGQLF
>TRBJ2-7|TRBV7-9
ASSLTGTVSYEQY
>TRBJ1-3|TRBV5-1
ASSLAGGDTIY
>TRBJ2-7|TRBV5-1
ASSLSGTADIGGY
>TRBJ2-5|TRBV20-1
SAREEAQY
>TRBJ1-5|TRBV6-5
ASSYSTGYQPQH
>TRBJ1-1|TRBV7-6
ASSLDRAVTEAF
>TRBJ2-3|TRBV11-2
ASSLASGRADTQY
>TRBJ1-1|TRBV20-1
SADRRTEAF
>TRBJ2-7|TRBV30
AWSRRTSGLAY
>TRBJ1-1|TRBV12-5
ASGLGQGTTEAF
>TRBJ1-1|TRBV9
ASQGLGTEAF
>TRBJ1-4|TRBV19
ASSIGTGLF
>TRBJ1-4|TRBV19
ASSSPPGGRREKLF
>TRBJ2-7|TRBV5-1
ASSGGTGSSYEQY
>TRBJ2-7|TRBV10-2
ASSQWGRQGTPEQY
>TRBJ1-4|TRBV2
ASKPGHPFNTNEKLF
>TRBJ2-1|TRBV13
ASSGDRDISYNEQF
>TRBJ2-1|TRBV29-1
SVEDQTTSGYNEQF
>TRBJ2-1|TRBV28
ASTRGRNEQF
>TRBJ1-5|TRBV25-1
ASSGQGNQPQH
>TRBJ2-7|TRBV7-2
ASSLSSPYEQY
>TRBJ2-7|TRBV6-4
ASSYSGRIDEQY
>TRBJ2-7|TRBV4-1
ASSQGQGSYEQY
>TRBJ2-3|TRBV14
ASSPWTGYTDTQY
>TRBJ1-2|TRBV19
ASSIGKPNYGYT
>TRBJ1-4|TRBV29-1
SVSQGGGEKLF